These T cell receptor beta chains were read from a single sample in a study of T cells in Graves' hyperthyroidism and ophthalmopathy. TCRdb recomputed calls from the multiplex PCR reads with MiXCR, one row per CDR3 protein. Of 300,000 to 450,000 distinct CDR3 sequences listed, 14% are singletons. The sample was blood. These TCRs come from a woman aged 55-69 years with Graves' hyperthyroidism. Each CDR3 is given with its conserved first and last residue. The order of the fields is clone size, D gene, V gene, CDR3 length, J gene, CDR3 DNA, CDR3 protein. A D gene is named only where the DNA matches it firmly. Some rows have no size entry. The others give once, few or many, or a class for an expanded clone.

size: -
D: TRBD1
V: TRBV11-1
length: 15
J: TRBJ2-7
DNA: TGTGCCAGCAGCCGTATTGGACAGGGGGCCTACGGGCAGTACTTC
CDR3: CASSRIGQGAYGQYF

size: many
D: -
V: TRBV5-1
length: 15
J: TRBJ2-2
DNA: TGCGCCAGCAGCTTGGATGGACAGTCCGGCGGGGAGCTGTTTTTT
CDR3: CASSLDGQSGGELFF

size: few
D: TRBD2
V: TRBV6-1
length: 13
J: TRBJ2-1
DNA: TGTGCCAGCAGCCGACTAGCGGGGCCGGGGCAGTTCTTC
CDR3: CASSRLAGPGQFF

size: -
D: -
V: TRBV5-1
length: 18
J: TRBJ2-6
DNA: TGCGCCAGCAGCTTGGTTCAGGGATTGGGCTCTGGGGCCAACGTCCTGACTTTC
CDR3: CASSLVQGLGSGANVLTF

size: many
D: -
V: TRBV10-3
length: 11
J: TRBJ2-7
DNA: TGTGCCATCAGTGCAGGGTACGAGCAGTACTTC
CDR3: CAISAGYEQYF

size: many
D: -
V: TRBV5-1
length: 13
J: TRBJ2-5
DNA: TGCGCCAGCAGCTTGGCCACCTCAGAGACCCAGTACTTC
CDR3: CASSLATSETQYF

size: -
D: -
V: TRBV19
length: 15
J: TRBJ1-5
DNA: TGTGCCAGTAGTAGCGACACCCTGGGTATCAGGCCCCAGCATTTT
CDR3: CASSSDTLGIRPQHF

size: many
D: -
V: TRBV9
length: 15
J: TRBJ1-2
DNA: TGTGCCAGCAGCGTAGGGCCAGAGGTCGGCTATGGCTACACCTTC
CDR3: CASSVGPEVGYGYTF

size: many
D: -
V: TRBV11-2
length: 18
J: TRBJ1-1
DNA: TGTGCCAGCAGCTTTATCACAGGGAGATGGGGAGATTATACTGAAGCTTTCTTT
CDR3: CASSFITGRWGDYTEAFF

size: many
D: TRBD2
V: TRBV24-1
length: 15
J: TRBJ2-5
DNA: TGTGCCACCAGTCCTTACGGGGGGACCCAAGAGACCCAGTACTTC
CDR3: CATSPYGGTQETQYF

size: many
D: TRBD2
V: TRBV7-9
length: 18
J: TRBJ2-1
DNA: TGTGCCAGCAGCTTAGTGCCGGGCAAGCGGGAGGCCTACAATGAGCAGTTCTTC
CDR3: CASSLVPGKREAYNEQFF

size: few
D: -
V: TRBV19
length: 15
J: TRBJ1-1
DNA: TGTGCCAGTAGCCCCAATGGGGCCCGGGCCACTGAAGCTTTCTTT
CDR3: CASSPNGARATEAFF

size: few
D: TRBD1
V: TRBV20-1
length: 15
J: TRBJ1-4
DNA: TGCAGTGCTATCCACAGGGGAGCTACTAATGAAAAACTGTTTTTT
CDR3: CSAIHRGATNEKLFF

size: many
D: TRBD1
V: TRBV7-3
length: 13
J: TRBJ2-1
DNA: TGTGCCAGTGGGACAGGCAAAGTGGGTGAGCAGTTCTTC
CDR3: CASGTGKVGEQFF